This is a list of T cell receptor beta chains from one sample in a study of cytomegalovirus exposure and HLA in healthy donors. Produced via immunoSEQ multiplex PCR; TCRdb's table is partial and in-frame only. There are 150,000 to 170,000 clones in the sample; about 80% occur only once, and roughly 13% lies in the top ten. Sequencing was performed on PBMCs. These TCRs come from a man aged 25-40 years in good health and CMV-seropositive. Both conserved end residues are part of each CDR3. The order of the fields is J gene, V gene, D gene, clone size, CDR3 DNA, CDR3 protein. D genes are given only for firm matches. Some rows mark clone size as missing; the rest say once, few, many or name a class of expanded clone.

J: TRBJ2-7
V: TRBV5-1
D: .
size: .
DNA: TGCGCCAGCAGCGCGACCTACGAGCAGTACTTC
CDR3: CASSATYEQYF

J: TRBJ1-3
V: TRBV6-6
D: TRBD1
size: .
DNA: TGTGCCAGCAGTTACTCGCCCGGGACAGGGGGAAACACCATATATTTT
CDR3: CASSYSPGTGGNTIYF

J: TRBJ2-2
V: TRBV7-9
D: .
size: .
DNA: TGTGCCAGCAGCTCCGCTACAGGGACGAACACCGGGGAGCTGTTTTTT
CDR3: CASSSATGTNTGELFF

J: TRBJ2-1
V: TRBV5-1
D: .
size: .
DNA: TGCGCCAGCAGCTTGGAGTCTTACGGGGATGAGCAGTTCTTC
CDR3: CASSLESYGDEQFF

J: TRBJ2-5
V: TRBV19
D: TRBD1
size: .
DNA: TGTGCCACGGGGACAGGGATGGATGAGACCCAGTACTTC
CDR3: CATGTGMDETQYF

J: TRBJ1-4
V: TRBV5-4
D: TRBD1
size: .
DNA: TGTGCGGAGCAGGGGGAACGTGGGGAACTGTTTTTT
CDR3: CAEQGERGELFF

J: TRBJ2-1
V: TRBV29-1
D: TRBD2
size: .
DNA: TGCAGCGTTGATCCGAGCGGGAGGTTCGGTGAGCAGTTCTTC
CDR3: CSVDPSGRFGEQFF

J: TRBJ2-5
V: TRBV28
D: TRBD1
size: .
DNA: TGTGCCAGCAGAGATCAACAGGGGCCAACCCAAGAGACCCAGTACTTC
CDR3: CASRDQQGPTQETQYF

J: TRBJ2-5
V: TRBV19
D: TRBD1
size: few
DNA: TGTGCCAGTAGTGCGTACAGGGGTCAAGAGACCCAGTACTTC
CDR3: CASSAYRGQETQYF

J: TRBJ2-7
V: TRBV11-2
D: .
size: .
DNA: TGTGCCAGCAGCTTAGAAGGTTGGACAGAGACCTACGAGCAGTACTTC
CDR3: CASSLEGWTETYEQYF

J: TRBJ2-7
V: TRBV11-2
D: .
size: .
DNA: TGTGCCAGCAGCTTACTGTCTCATTCTCGGTCCTACGAGCAGTACTTC
CDR3: CASSLLSHSRSYEQYF

J: TRBJ2-2
V: TRBV4-2
D: TRBD2
size: .
DNA: TGTGCCAGCAGCCAAGGAGGACTAGCGGGAGCGCGGACCGGGGAGCTGTTTTTT
CDR3: CASSQGGLAGARTGELFF

J: TRBJ2-7
V: TRBV6-1
D: .
size: .
DNA: TGTGCCAGCAGTGAAGCCCTCCTCTACGAGCAGTACTTC
CDR3: CASSEALLYEQYF

J: TRBJ2-7
V: TRBV28
D: TRBD1
size: .
DNA: TGTGCCAGCAGCCCGGGACAGGGGTACGAGCAGTACTTC
CDR3: CASSPGQGYEQYF

J: TRBJ2-7
V: TRBV11-3
D: .
size: .
DNA: TGTGCCAGCAGCTTAGCTACGGGTAACGAGCAGTACTTC
CDR3: CASSLATGNEQYF

J: TRBJ1-1
V: TRBV29-1
D: .
size: .
DNA: TGCAGCGTCGCGCCCACAGGTATGGGCCCGAGAGACACTGAAGCTTTCTTT
CDR3: CSVAPTGMGPRDTEAFF

J: TRBJ2-2
V: TRBV4-2
D: .
size: .
DNA: TGTGCCAGCAGCCCGTCTCGCGTCGGCAGCCCCGACAGCACCGGGGAGCTGTTTTTT
CDR3: CASSPSRVGSPDSTGELFF